The sequence of this T cell receptor beta chain was determined in a study of cytomegalovirus exposure and HLA in healthy donors. The study, taken as a whole, reports: Generally TCR sequences proved uncommon, though certain public TCRs appeared in numerous donors. Associated with cytomegalovirus, according to the listing, were 150 to 200 TCR beta chains.

Profiled with immunoSEQ multiplex PCR; TCRdb holds only in-frame clones, not every one. The sample holds roughly 310,000 clones, around 90% seen once. Remarks on this clone: As yet, its antigen is unknown.

Germline-derived CDR1 and CDR2 are MNHEY and SMNVEV (reference sequence). Trimming cost V 0 bases and J 8 bases, with 7 bases left between them. The CDR3 totals 12 residues. This sequence originates from a man aged 30-40 years in good health and CMV-seronegative. V and J are TRBV27 and TRBJ1-1, with a possible D match to TRBD1 (6 bases). The sample taken for sequencing was PBMCs. The CDR3 here is CASSLSRGEAFF. Written as DNA, the CDR3 is TGTGCCAGCAGTTTATCGAGGGGGGAAGCTTTCTTT.